The rows below give T cell receptor beta chains drawn from one sample of a study of cytomegalovirus exposure and HLA in healthy donors. The protocol was immunoSEQ multiplex PCR, while the TCRdb copy is restricted to in-frame clones and leaves out a portion. This sample's table has 70,000 or so clones. Sequencing was done on a sample of PBMCs. These receptors came from a boy younger than 18 in good health and CMV-seronegative. Each CDR3 is given with its conserved first and last residue. Fields, in order: J gene, D gene, V gene, CDR3 DNA, CDR3 protein. D genes are given only for firm matches.

TRBJ1-1 | NA | TRBV15 | TGTGCCACCAGCGAGGGGGTACAGACTGAAGCTTTCTTT | CATSEGVQTEAFF
TRBJ1-5 | TRBD1 | TRBV4-1 | TGCGCCAGCAGCCAAGACCCTCAGGGGGATCAGCCCCAGCATTTT | CASSQDPQGDQPQHF
TRBJ2-2 | NA | TRBV19 | TGTGCCAGTAGTATATGGGGGGTATCGGACACCGGGGAGCTGTTTTTT | CASSIWGVSDTGELFF
TRBJ2-1 | TRBD2 | TRBV5-1 | TGCGCCAGCAGCTTGTCTAGCGGGGGATACAATGAGCAGTTCTTC | CASSLSSGGYNEQFF
TRBJ1-1 | NA | TRBV5-4 | TGTGCCAGCAGCTTGGATTCGGGGAACACTGAAGCTTTCTTT | CASSLDSGNTEAFF
TRBJ2-7 | NA | TRBV6-5 | TGTGCCAGCAGTTACTCCAGGCGTACACCCTACGAGCAGTACTTC | CASSYSRRTPYEQYF
TRBJ1-3 | NA | TRBV13 | TGTGCCAGCAGCCCCCGGAGCCAAAGCTACTCTGGAAACACCATATATTTT | CASSPRSQSYSGNTIYF
TRBJ2-7 | TRBD2 | TRBV6-1 | TGTGCCAGCAGTGAAAGGCAGGGGCTACTAGCGGGGGGTGTTTACGAGCAGTACTTC | CASSERQGLLAGGVYEQYF
TRBJ2-7 | TRBD1 | TRBV6-6 | TGTGCCAGCAGCCTGACAGGGGGTACGAACGAGCAGTACTTC | CASSLTGGTNEQYF
TRBJ2-1 | TRBD1 | TRBV29-1 | TGCAGCGTTAAGGGGACAGTCTCCGACAATGAGCAGTTCTTC | CSVKGTVSDNEQFF
TRBJ1-1 | NA | TRBV10-3 | TGTGCCATCAGTGAAGGGGTTTCGGTTGAAGCTTTCTTT | CAISEGVSVEAFF
TRBJ1-4 | NA | TRBV6-1 | TGTGCCAGCAGTGAAACGGGTAGTTTGATTGAAAAACTGTTTTTT | CASSETGSLIEKLFF
TRBJ1-1 | NA | TRBV6-5 | TGTGCCAGCAGTTATTATGCCAGAAGGAACACTGAAGCTTTCTTT | CASSYYARRNTEAFF
TRBJ1-1 | NA | TRBV30 | TGTGCCTGGAGTATGGCAGAGAACACTGAAGCTTTCTTT | CAWSMAENTEAFF
TRBJ2-1 | NA | TRBV9 | TGTGCCAGCAGCGTAGCGTGGACAGCGGACAATGAGCAGTTCTTC | CASSVAWTADNEQFF
TRBJ2-1 | NA | TRBV30 | TGTGCCTGGAGTCGGGGCTCCTACAATGAGCAGTTCTTC | CAWSRGSYNEQFF
TRBJ2-3 | TRBD1 | TRBV18 | TGTGCCAGCTCGGGACAGGGGGTAACAGATAAGCAGTATTTT | CASSGQGVTDKQYF
TRBJ2-7 | TRBD1 | TRBV6-5 | TGTGCCAGCAGTTACGCGGACAGGTTAACCTACGAGCAGTACTTC | CASSYADRLTYEQYF
TRBJ1-1 | NA | TRBV5-1 | TGCGCCAGCAGCTTGGATGGGCTGCGGGCTGAAGCTTTCTTT | CASSLDGLRAEAFF
TRBJ1-5 | NA | TRBV15 | TGTGCCACCAGCAGTCGGCGGGATAGCAATCAGCCCCAGCATTTT | CATSSRRDSNQPQHF
TRBJ2-3 | NA | TRBV6-5 | TGTGCCAGCAGTTACTCGTGGCAGGCCTACACAGATACGCAGTATTTT | CASSYSWQAYTDTQYF
TRBJ2-7 | NA | TRBV7-9 | TGTGCCAGCAGCTTATTTGTACGGGGAGTAGACGAGCAGTACTTC | CASSLFVRGVDEQYF
TRBJ1-1 | NA | TRBV28 | TGTGCCAGCAGTTTAGCCGGGAACACTGAAGCTTTCTTT | CASSLAGNTEAFF
TRBJ2-2 | NA | TRBV7-9 | TGTGCCAGCAGCTTAGTACTAGGCGACACCGGGGAGCTGTTTTTT | CASSLVLGDTGELFF
TRBJ2-1 | NA | TRBV4-3 | TGCGCCAGCAGCCCCCCCCCGGCAGGGGTGGCCTACAATGAGCAGTTCTTC | CASSPPPAGVAYNEQFF
TRBJ2-1 | NA | TRBV19 | TGTGCCAGTAGTTCGCAACAGTGGAATGAGCAGTTCTTC | CASSSQQWNEQFF
TRBJ2-7 | TRBD1 | TRBV27 | TGTGCCAGCAAGACAGGGGACGGGACTGTCAATGGGGAGTACTTC | CASKTGDGTVNGEYF
TRBJ2-7 | NA | TRBV6-5 | TGTGCCAGCAGTCACCCCTTATCCAGGGGTCTCGAGCAGTACTTC | CASSHPLSRGLEQYF
TRBJ1-1 | NA | TRBV11-3 | TGTGCCAGCAGCTTAGATTACGCGGCCCACACTGAAGCTTTCTTT | CASSLDYAAHTEAFF
TRBJ2-6 | TRBD1 | TRBV9 | TGTGCCAGCAGGGAAGATAGGGGGCCTGGGGCCAACGTCCTGACTTTC | CASREDRGPGANVLTF
TRBJ2-7 | TRBD2 | TRBV19 | TGTGCCAGTAGTGCAATGGGACTAGCGGGCTCCGAGCAGTACTTC | CASSAMGLAGSEQYF
TRBJ2-7 | NA | TRBV19 | TGTGCCAGTAGCCCTGCGGCAGAGGTCTCCTACGAGCAGTACTTC | CASSPAAEVSYEQYF
TRBJ1-1 | NA | TRBV10-3 | TGTGCCATCAGTGAGTCGCTCGTAGGGGGATCGATAAAAGCTTTCTTT | CAISESLVGGSIKAFF
TRBJ1-2 | NA | TRBV28 | TGTGCCAGCAGTTTAGTGTCGTGGCGGGGCTACACCTTC | CASSLVSWRGYTF
TRBJ2-2 | TRBD2 | TRBV7-6 | TGTGCCAGCAGCTTTGCCCTTCGTAGTAGAGCGGGAGGGAACACCGGGGAGCTGTTTTTT | CASSFALRSRAGGNTGELFF
TRBJ2-5 | TRBD1 | TRBV15 | TGTGCCACCAGCAGAGCTGACAGGGGTCAAGAGACCCAGTACTTC | CATSRADRGQETQYF
TRBJ2-7 | TRBD2 | TRBV11-3 | TGTGCCAGCAGGTGCGGGCTAGCGGATTGGGAGCAGTACTTC | CASRCGLADWEQYF
TRBJ2-1 | TRBD2 | TRBV7-9 | TGTGCCAGCAGCGGGGACTATAATGAGCAGTTCTTC | CASSGDYNEQFF
TRBJ2-7 | TRBD2 | TRBV7-8 | TGTGCCAGCAGCTTAGTGGGACTAGCGGGAGGAAGCTACGAGCAGTACTTC | CASSLVGLAGGSYEQYF
TRBJ2-4 | NA | TRBV6-5 | TGTGCCAGCAGCCCAGGGTCCCAGGGCTGGGACATTCAGTACTTC | CASSPGSQGWDIQYF
TRBJ2-7 | TRBD2 | TRBV28 | TGTGCCAGCAGTTCATCCGGGACTAGTCCCTACGAGCAGTACTTC | CASSSSGTSPYEQYF
TRBJ1-1 | NA | TRBV4-1 | TGCGCCAGCAGCCAAGGCCCGGGGGGTGGGGGCACTGAAGCTTTCTTT | CASSQGPGGGGTEAFF
TRBJ2-1 | TRBD2 | TRBV30 | TGTGCCCGGGGTGGGCGGGGGGCCGACAATGAGCAGTTCTTC | CARGGRGADNEQFF
TRBJ1-2 | NA | TRBV19 | TGTGCCAGTACCAGCGATGATTATCCCGGGAGTAGAGACTATGGCTACACCTTC | CASTSDDYPGSRDYGYTF